This section outlines one T cell receptor beta chain sequence together with its context. Using its own MiXCR run on the 5' RACE reads, TCRdb lists one record per CDR3 protein. The sample yields roughly 75,000 distinct CDR3 sequences, approximately 15% seen once. The data were taken from a study of neurological immune-mediated disorders. V was pared by 1 base and J by 3 bases, with 13 bases between. The CDR3 has 15 amino acids. Germline lookup yields CDR1 SGHKS and CDR2 YYEKEE (reference sequence). Time point given: longitudinal time-point 1 (baseline). Sequencing input: PBMCs. The source is a female donor with HTLV-1-associated myelopathy (HAM/TSP). The chain combines TRBV5-5 with TRBJ1-1, with D unresolved. The CDR3 coding sequence is TGTGCCAGCAGCTTGTTCTCAATGGGCGACACTGAAGCTTTCTTT. It yields the protein CASSLFSMGDTEAFF.